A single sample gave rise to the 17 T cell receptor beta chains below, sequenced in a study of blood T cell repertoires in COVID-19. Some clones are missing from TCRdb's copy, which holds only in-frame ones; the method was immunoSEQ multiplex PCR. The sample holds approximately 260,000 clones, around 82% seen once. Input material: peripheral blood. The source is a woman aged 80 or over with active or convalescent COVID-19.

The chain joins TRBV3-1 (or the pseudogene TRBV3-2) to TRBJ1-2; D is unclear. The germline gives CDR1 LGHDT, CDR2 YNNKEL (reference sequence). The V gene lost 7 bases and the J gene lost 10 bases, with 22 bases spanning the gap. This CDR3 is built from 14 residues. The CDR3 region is CASTKSLGEFAYTF. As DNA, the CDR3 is TGTGCCAGCACCAAATCTCTCGGGGAATTCGCCTACACCTTC.

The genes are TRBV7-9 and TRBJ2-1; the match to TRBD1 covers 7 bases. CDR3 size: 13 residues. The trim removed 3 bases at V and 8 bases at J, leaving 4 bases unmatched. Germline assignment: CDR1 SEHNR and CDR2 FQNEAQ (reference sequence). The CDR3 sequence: CASSLATGDEQFF. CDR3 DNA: TGTGCCAGCAGCTTGGCCACAGGGGATGAGCAGTTCTTC.

CDR3 in amino acids: CASSIGPLAGARSAKNIQYF. CDR3 nucleotides: TGTGCCAGTAGTATAGGCCCTCTAGCGGGAGCTCGTTCAGCCAAAAACATTCAGTACTTC. This chain joins TRBV19 and TRBJ2-4, with 10 bases matching TRBD2. J was trimmed by 0 bases and V by 1 base; bases with no gene match: 12. Germline V gene data show CDR1 as LNHDA and CDR2 as SQIVND (reference sequence). CDR3 size: 20 residues.

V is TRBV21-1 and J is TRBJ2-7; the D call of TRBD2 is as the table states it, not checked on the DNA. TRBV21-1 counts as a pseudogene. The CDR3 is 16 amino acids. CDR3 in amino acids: CASSGRTSGFYYEQYF. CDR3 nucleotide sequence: TGTGCCAGCAGCGGACGAACTAGCGGTTTTTACTACGAGCAGTACTTC.

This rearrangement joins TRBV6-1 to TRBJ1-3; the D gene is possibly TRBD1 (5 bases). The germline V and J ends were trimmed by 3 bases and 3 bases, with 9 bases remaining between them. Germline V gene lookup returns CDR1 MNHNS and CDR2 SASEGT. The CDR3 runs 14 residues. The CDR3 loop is CASSDGGGGNTIYF. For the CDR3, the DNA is TGTGCCAGCAGTGATGGGGGAGGTGGAAACACCATATATTTT.

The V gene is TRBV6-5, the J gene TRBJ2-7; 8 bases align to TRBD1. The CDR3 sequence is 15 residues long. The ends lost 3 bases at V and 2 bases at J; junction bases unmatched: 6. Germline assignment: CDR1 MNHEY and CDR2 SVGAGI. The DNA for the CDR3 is TGTGCCAGCAGTTATTCCCAGGGGGCGGCCTACGAGCAGTACTTC. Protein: CASSYSQGAAYEQYF.

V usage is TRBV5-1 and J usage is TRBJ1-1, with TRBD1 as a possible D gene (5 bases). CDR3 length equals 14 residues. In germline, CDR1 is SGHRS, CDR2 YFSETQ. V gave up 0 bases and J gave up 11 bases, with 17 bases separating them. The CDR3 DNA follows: TGCGCCAGCAGCTTGGGAGGGGAGGGTAACTTGGCTTTCTTT. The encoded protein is CASSLGGEGNLAFF. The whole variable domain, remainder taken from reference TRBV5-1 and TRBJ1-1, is KAGVTQTPRYLIKTRGQQVTLSCSPISGHRSVSWYQQTPGQGLQFLFEYFSETQRNKGNFPGRFSGRQFSNSRSEMNVSTLELGDSALYLCASSLGGEGNLAFFGQGTRLTVV.

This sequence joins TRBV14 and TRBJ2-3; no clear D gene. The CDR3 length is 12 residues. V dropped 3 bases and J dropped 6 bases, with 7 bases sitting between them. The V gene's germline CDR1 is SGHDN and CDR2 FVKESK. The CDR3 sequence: CASSHTGDTQYF. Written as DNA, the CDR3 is TGTGCCAGCAGCCACACTGGTGATACGCAGTATTTT.

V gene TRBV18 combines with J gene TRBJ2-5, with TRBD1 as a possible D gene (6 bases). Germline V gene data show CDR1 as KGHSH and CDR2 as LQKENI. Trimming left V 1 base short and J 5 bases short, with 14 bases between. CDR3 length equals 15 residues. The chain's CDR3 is CASSPRVRGSETQYF. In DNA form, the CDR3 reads TGTGCCAGCTCACCACGCGTCAGGGGATCGGAGACCCAGTACTTC. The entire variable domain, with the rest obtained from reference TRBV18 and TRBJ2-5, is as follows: NAGVMQNPRHLVRRRGQEARLRCSPMKGHSHVYWYRQLPEEGLKFMVYLQKENIIDESGMPKERFSAEFPKEGPSILRIQQVVRGDSAAYFCASSPRVRGSETQYFGPGTRLLVL.

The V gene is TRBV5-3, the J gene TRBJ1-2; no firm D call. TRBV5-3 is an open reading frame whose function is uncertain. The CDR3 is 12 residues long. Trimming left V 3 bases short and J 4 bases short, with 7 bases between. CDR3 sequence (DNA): TGTGCCAGAAGCTCCCATTTCTATGGCTACACCTTC. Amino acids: CARSSHFYGYTF.

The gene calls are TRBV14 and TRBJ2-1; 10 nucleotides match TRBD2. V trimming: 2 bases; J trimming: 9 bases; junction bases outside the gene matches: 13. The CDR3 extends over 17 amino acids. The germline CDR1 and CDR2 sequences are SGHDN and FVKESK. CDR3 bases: TGTGCCAGCAGCCAACTAGCGGGAGTGCGAGGGAGCGGTGAGCAGTTCTTC. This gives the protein CASSQLAGVRGSGEQFF.

CDR3 residues: CASSTGGAYTEAFF. The CDR3 region has the DNA TGTGCCAGTAGTACAGGGGGCGCCTACACTGAAGCTTTCTTT. This chain joins TRBV19 and TRBJ1-1, with 8 nucleotides matching TRBD1. Trimming cost V 4 bases and J 3 bases; bases outside gene matches: 4. This CDR3 contains 14 residues. CDR1 and CDR2 (germline): LNHDA, SQIVND (reference sequence).

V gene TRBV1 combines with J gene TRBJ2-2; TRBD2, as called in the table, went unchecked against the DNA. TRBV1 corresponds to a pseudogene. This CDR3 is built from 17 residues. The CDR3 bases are TGCACCAGCAGCCAAGATCTGCGGGGGGCAAACACCGGGGAGCTGTTTTTT. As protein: CTSSQDLRGANTGELFF.

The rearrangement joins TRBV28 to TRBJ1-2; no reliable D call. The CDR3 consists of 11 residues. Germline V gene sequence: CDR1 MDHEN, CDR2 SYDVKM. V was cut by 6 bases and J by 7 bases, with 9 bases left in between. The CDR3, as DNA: TGTGCCAGCAGCGCGGCCCGTGGCTACACCTTC. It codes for CASSAARGYTF.

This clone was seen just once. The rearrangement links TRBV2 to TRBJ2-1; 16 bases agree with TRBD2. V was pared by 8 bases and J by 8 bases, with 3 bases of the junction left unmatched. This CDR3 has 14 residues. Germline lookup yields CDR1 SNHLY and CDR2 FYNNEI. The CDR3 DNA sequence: TGTGCCAGCGGCGGGACTAGCGGGAGGGATGAGCAGTTCTTC. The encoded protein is CASGGTSGRDEQFF.

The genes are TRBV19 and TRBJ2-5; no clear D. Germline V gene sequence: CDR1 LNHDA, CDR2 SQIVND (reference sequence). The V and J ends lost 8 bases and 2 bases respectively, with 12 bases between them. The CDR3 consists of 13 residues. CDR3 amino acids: CASARSPQETQYF. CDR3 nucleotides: TGTGCCAGTGCCAGATCGCCTCAAGAGACCCAGTACTTC.

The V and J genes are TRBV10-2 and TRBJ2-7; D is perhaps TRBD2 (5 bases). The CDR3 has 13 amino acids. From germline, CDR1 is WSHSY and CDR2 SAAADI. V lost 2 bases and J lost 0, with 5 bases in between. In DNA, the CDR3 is TGCGCCAGCAGTGAGGGGAGCTCCTACGAGCAGTACTTC. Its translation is CASSEGSSYEQYF.